Below are 29 T cell receptor beta chains sequenced from a single sample in a study of regulatory T cells in long-lasting Graves disease. Time point given: newly diagnosed GD, antithyroid drugs for less than 3 months. Scientists built the TCR library using RNA that was extracted from PBMCs. Construction of the TCR beta libraries employed iRepertoire HTBI primers in conjunction with Arm-PCR of CDR3 regions. TCRdb re-called the multiplex PCR reads through MiXCR, storing one row per CDR3 protein. The table includes approximately 360,000 distinct CDR3 sequences, approximately 10% detected once. The sample was also reused in another study, on T cells in Graves' hyperthyroidism and ophthalmopathy.

This sample comprised peripheral blood mononuclear cells (PBMCs), obtained at new diagnosis, from a patient treated with antithyroid drugs. The receptors stem from a woman aged 18-29 years with Graves disease.

The V call is TRBV10-3, the J call TRBJ2-1, with D perhaps assigned TRBD1 or TRBD2 (5 bases each). Between the trimmed V and J ends, which lost 11 bases and 6 bases, there was a span of 23 bases. The CDR3 is made up of 15 amino acids. From germline, CDR1 is ENHRY and CDR2 SYGVKD. The DNA of the CDR3 is TGTGCCTCAACACCACGGGACGCCCGGGGCAATGAGCAGTTCTTC. Its translation: CASTPRDARGNEQFF.

This clonotype was counted many times. V and J are TRBV15 and TRBJ2-1; weak D call: TRBD2 (5 bases). The V and J ends lost 0 bases and 3 bases respectively, with 21 bases between them. Germline V lookup: CDR1 LNHNV, CDR2 YYDKDF (reference sequence). This CDR3 is built from 19 residues. The CDR3, as DNA: TGTGCCACCAGCAGAGAGCTGGCCCGCGGCGGGCATAGCTACAATGAGCAGTTCTTC. Protein: CATSRELARGGHSYNEQFF.

The sample holds one count of this clonotype. Here the CDR3 reads CASSKGGADQPQHF. DNA for the CDR3: TGTGCCAGCAGCAAAGGGGGCGCGGACCAGCCCCAGCATTTT. V and J are TRBV9 and TRBJ1-5; 7 bases match TRBD1. With 4 bases clipped from V and 7 bases from J, the junction kept 8 bases outside the gene matches. This CDR3 contains 14 residues. Germline V gene lookup returns CDR1 SGDLS and CDR2 YYNGEE.

CDR3 loop: CASSPRPGTGDLETQYF. The CDR3 DNA reads TGTGCCAGCAGCCCCCGCCCCGGGACAGGGGACTTGGAGACCCAGTACTTC. This chain uses TRBV11-2 with TRBJ2-5, with 10 bases aligning to TRBD1. The V gene end was trimmed by 5 bases and the J gene end by 5 bases; junction bases not matched to a gene: 14. This CDR3 region has 17 residues. CDR1 is SGHAT and CDR2 is FQNNGV in the germline V gene.

The table lists this clonotype with many counts. The V gene is TRBV7-8, the J gene TRBJ2-7, with D tentatively TRBD1 (5 bases). Germline V gene lookup returns CDR1 SGHVS and CDR2 FQNEAQ. This CDR3 comprises 14 residues. With 5 bases removed from V and 2 bases from J, the gap between germline ends came to 13 bases. CDR3 nucleotides: TGTGCCAGCAGCCCCAGGGTAACAACCTACGAGCAGTACTTC. This sequence encodes CASSPRVTTYEQYF.

Many counts were recorded for this clonotype. Here the CDR3 DNA reads TGTGCCAGCAGTGAGGAAGGGGGGGAAGAGACCCAGTACTTC. Protein: CASSEEGGEETQYF. The chain recombines TRBV27 with TRBJ2-5; possible D gene TRBD2, 7 bases. Deletions cut 5 bases from V and 3 bases from J, with 13 bases between. This CDR3 region has 14 residues. Germline V gene data show CDR1 as MNHEY and CDR2 as SMNVEV (reference sequence).

In its sample, this clonotype was seen many times. The rearrangement links TRBV3-1 to TRBJ1-5; 8 nucleotides agree with TRBD1. The CDR3 consists of 16 residues. Losses at the gene ends were 3 bases for V and 1 base for J; bases not matched to a gene: 5. CDR1 and CDR2 from the germline V gene are LGHDT and YNNKEL (reference sequence). The CDR3 DNA is TGTGCCAGCAGCCACCCCGGACAGGGAAGCAATCAGCCCCAGCATTTT. It specifies CASSHPGQGSNQPQHF.

The chain carries TRBV3-1 and TRBJ1-2, with D uncertain. The CDR3 loop spans 14 amino acids. CDR1 and CDR2 from the germline V gene are LGHDT and YNNKEL (reference sequence). V lost 2 bases, J lost 2 bases, and 9 bases lay in between. DNA for the CDR3: TGTGCCAGCAGCCAAAGGTGGGGAAACTATGGCTACACCTTC. It specifies CASSQRWGNYGYTF.

This clonotype occurred many times. This chain uses TRBV12-3 or TRBV12-4 with TRBJ2-7; D is unresolved. V lost 5 bases and J 3 bases, leaving 14 bases between the germline ends. The CDR3 spans 14 residues. The CDR3 DNA reads TGTGCCAGCAGTCTCCAGGCTGGGGTCTACGAGCAGTACTTC. Translation: CASSLQAGVYEQYF.

This clonotype showed up just a few times. A much larger clone differs by one base, so this may be a read error. The CDR3 loop is CASTANLAGLTDEQFF. The CDR3 bases are TGTGCCAGCACGGCCAACCTGGCAGGGCTGACGGATGAGCAGTTCTTC. The V and J genes are TRBV7-2 and TRBJ2-1; weak D call: TRBD1 (5 bases). CDR3 length: 16 amino acids. In germline, CDR1 is SGHTA, CDR2 FQGNSA. V was pared by 7 bases and J by 8 bases, with 24 bases between.

In this sample, this clonotype turned up a few times. This sequence joins TRBV7-2 and TRBJ2-1; 8 bases match TRBD2. V lost 1 base and J lost 4; bases outside the gene matches: 3. The CDR3 covers 15 residues. Germline V gene lookup returns CDR1 SGHTA and CDR2 FQGNSA. CDR3: CASSLGTSKYNEQFF. CDR3 in DNA: TGTGCCAGCAGCTTAGGGACTAGCAAGTACAATGAGCAGTTCTTC.

This clonotype was detected ten times or more. The chain is built from TRBV7-2 and TRBJ2-5; 8 bases fit TRBD2. CDR1 is SGHTA, CDR2 FQGNSA, per germline. The length of the CDR3 is 14 residues. V was clipped by 1 base and J by 7 bases; unmatched bases: 5. The chain's CDR3 is CASSLELAGLTQYF. CDR3 DNA: TGTGCCAGCAGCTTAGAGCTAGCGGGTCTGACCCAGTACTTC.

This clonotype was observed a handful of times. V usage is TRBV19 and J usage is TRBJ1-4, with D unclear. V shed 1 base and J shed 3 bases, with 12 bases lying between them. CDR3 length: 16 amino acids. Germline V gene lookup returns CDR1 LNHDA and CDR2 SQIVND (reference sequence). CDR3 DNA sequence: TGTGCCAGTAGTATAGCCCAGGTCCTACCTAATGAAAAACTGTTTTTT. This translates into CASSIAQVLPNEKLFF.

This clonotype was seen ten or more times. The rearrangement uses TRBV12-3 or TRBV12-4 and TRBJ2-7, with a possible D match to TRBD1 (6 bases). Trimming removed 3 bases at V and 6 bases at J, with 18 bases between. The CDR3 totals 15 residues. The CDR3 protein is CASSLRGTSVSEQYF. In DNA, the CDR3 is TGTGCCAGCAGTTTGAGGGGGACCAGCGTATCCGAGCAGTACTTC.

J is TRBJ2-2 and V is TRBV28; 7 bases are shared with TRBD2. Per germline, CDR1 MDHEN and CDR2 SYDVKM. This CDR3 region has 15 residues. J lost 2 bases, V lost 8 bases, and 8 bases had no gene match. In DNA form, the CDR3 reads TGTGCCAGCTTTCCCAGCGGGATAAACACCGGGGAGCTGTTTTTT. It yields the protein CASFPSGINTGELFF. The entire variable domain, with the rest obtained from reference TRBV28 and TRBJ2-2, is as follows: DVKVTQSSRYLVKRTGEKVFLECVQDMDHENMFWYRQDPGLGLRLIYFSYDVKMKEKGDIPEGYSVSREKKERFSLILESASTNQTSMYLCASFPSGINTGELFFGEGSRLTVL.

The V and J genes are TRBV7-3 and TRBJ1-5; D gene uncertain. Trimming took off 0 bases at V and 4 bases at J, with 10 bases between the two ends. Germline CDR1 is SGHTA and CDR2 is FQGTGA. This CDR3 spans 15 amino acids. CDR3 sequence: CASSLTESGNQPQHF. Here the CDR3 DNA reads TGTGCCAGCAGCTTAACAGAGTCCGGTAATCAGCCCCAGCATTTT.

The rearrangement joins TRBV29-1 to TRBJ2-7; TRBD2 matches 8 bases. This CDR3 has 15 amino acids. The V and J ends lost 2 bases and 3 bases, in that order; junction bases with no gene match: 9. In germline, CDR1 is SQVTM, CDR2 ANQGSEA. This CDR3 reads CSVEFPSGSFYEQYF. The CDR3 nucleotides read TGCAGCGTTGAATTCCCTAGCGGGTCTTTCTACGAGCAGTACTTC.

This rearrangement joins TRBV14 to TRBJ1-2; D ambiguous. Germline CDR1 is SGHDN and CDR2 is FVKESK. Trimming took 3 bases from V and 4 from J, leaving 9 bases between them. The CDR3 contains 13 residues. CDR3 in DNA: TGTGCCAGCAGCCAGCTCGCCACCTATGGCTACACCTTC. Protein: CASSQLATYGYTF.

This clonotype was seen repeatedly, ten times or more. The V call is TRBV18, the J call TRBJ1-1; D call uncertain. This CDR3 region has 15 residues. Germline V gene lookup returns CDR1 KGHSH and CDR2 LQKENI. With 2 bases removed from V and 0 bases from J, the gap between germline ends came to 10 bases. The CDR3 DNA reads as TGTGCCAGCTCACCAGTGGACGGCATGAACACTGAAGCTTTCTTT. Its translation: CASSPVDGMNTEAFF.

The V call is TRBV7-9, the J call TRBJ2-1; 11 bases line up with TRBD2. The CDR3 covers 15 residues. The germline gives CDR1 SEHNR, CDR2 FQNEAQ (reference sequence). The ends lost 4 bases at V and 7 bases at J; junction bases unmatched: 6. The CDR3: CASSYSSGRWNEQFF. The CDR3 region has the DNA TGTGCCAGCAGCTACTCTAGCGGGAGGTGGAATGAGCAGTTCTTC. Based on the CDR3 plus reference TRBV7-9 and TRBJ2-1, the full variable domain is DTGVSQNPRHKITKRGQNVTFRCDPISEHNRLYWYRQTLGQGPEFLTYFQNEAQLEKSRLLSDRFSAERPKGSFSTLEIQRTEQGDSAMYLCASSYSSGRWNEQFFGPGTRLTVL.

At least ten counts were recorded for this clonotype. The chain joins TRBV19 to TRBJ2-3; D possibly corresponds to TRBD2 (6 bases). Trimming shortened V by 4 bases and J by 6 bases, and 11 bases separated the two germline ends. Germline CDR1 LNHDA, CDR2 SQIVND (reference sequence). The CDR3 covers 13 residues. The CDR3 loop reads CASSTTSRDTQYF. In DNA, the CDR3 is TGTGCCAGTAGTACGACTAGTAGGGATACGCAGTATTTT.

This chain uses TRBV28 with TRBJ2-2; 12 nucleotides match TRBD2. This CDR3 is built from 15 residues. Germline V gene data show CDR1 as MDHEN and CDR2 as SYDVKM. The junction had 6 bases not matched to a gene; V was cut back by 5 bases and J by 8 bases. The CDR3 protein is CASSAGLAGGGELFF. The DNA of the CDR3 is TGTGCCAGCAGTGCGGGACTAGCGGGTGGGGGGGAGCTGTTTTTT.

This clonotype was counted at least ten times. The chain's CDR3 is CASSLTTPGQRETQYF. The DNA for the CDR3 is TGTGCCAGCAGCTTGACAACCCCGGGACAACGAGAGACCCAGTACTTC. V gene TRBV5-5 combines with J gene TRBJ2-5, with a possible D match to TRBD1 (6 bases). Germline-derived CDR1 and CDR2 are SGHKS and YYEKEE (reference sequence). CDR3 length: 16 residues. Trimming cost V 1 base and J 4 bases, with 17 bases left between them.

At least ten counts were recorded for this clonotype. This chain uses TRBV28 with TRBJ1-4, with 8 bases aligning to TRBD1. J was trimmed by 7 bases and V by 3 bases; bases with no gene match: 4. The CDR3 has 14 residues. Germline V gene lookup returns CDR1 MDHEN and CDR2 SYDVKM. Written as DNA, the CDR3 is TGTGCCAGCAGTTTGACAGGGGAGGTTGAAAAACTGTTTTTT. Protein: CASSLTGEVEKLFF.

This clonotype has ten or more counts. The chain combines TRBV28 with TRBJ1-3; 7 bases match TRBD1. The CDR3 is 15 amino acids. Losses at the gene ends were 10 bases for V and 12 bases for J; bases not matched to a gene: 21. Germline-derived CDR1 and CDR2 are MDHEN and SYDVKM. The CDR3 region has the DNA TGTGCCATACAGCCGACCCCCGACAGGGAATTTAACATATATTTT. Residues: CAIQPTPDREFNIYF.

This clonotype appeared many times. The rearrangement uses TRBV5-6 and TRBJ2-5; D is perhaps TRBD2 (5 bases). The CDR3 length is 11 residues. V lost 3 bases and J 5 bases, leaving 5 bases between the germline ends. Germline V gives CDR1 SGHDT, CDR2 YYEEEE. The CDR3 bases are TGTGCCAGCAGCTGGGAGGAGACCCAGTACTTC. It encodes CASSWEETQYF. Filled out from reference TRBV5-6 and TRBJ2-5, the complete variable domain reads DAGVTQSPTHLIKTRGQQVTLRCSPKSGHDTVSWYQQALGQGPQFIFQYYEEEERQRGNFPDRFSGHQFPNYSSELNVNALLLGDSALYLCASSWEETQYFGPGTRLLVL.

The chain combines TRBV28 with TRBJ1-1; possibly TRBD1 for D (5 bases). The germline V gene has CDR1 MDHEN and CDR2 SYDVKM. The CDR3 spans 17 residues. Between the trimmed V and J ends, which lost 4 bases and 1 base, there was a span of 19 bases. The CDR3 here is CASSWNRRPGSNTEAFF. The CDR3, as DNA: TGTGCCAGCAGTTGGAACAGACGACCAGGGTCGAACACTGAAGCTTTCTTT.

This clonotype was counted many times. The V gene is TRBV15, the J gene TRBJ2-1; TRBD2 matches at 9 bases. With V trimmed by 7 bases and J by 2 bases, 6 bases remained unmatched. The CDR3 extends over 15 amino acids. Germline lookup yields CDR1 LNHNV and CDR2 YYDKDF (reference sequence). The CDR3 bases are TGTGCCACCACTCATAGCGGGAGCCCCTACAATGAGCAGTTCTTC. Its translation is CATTHSGSPYNEQFF.

Note on this clonotype: A single base separates this from a much larger clone, so it may be a read error. The conserved final phenylalanine or tryptophan is absent from the CDR3, which likely points to a read error. V is TRBV7-8 and J is TRBJ2-7; D is perhaps TRBD2 (6 bases). This CDR3 comprises 17 residues. Germline V lookup: CDR1 SGHVS, CDR2 FQNEAQ. V was clipped by 5 bases and J by 3 bases, with 23 bases between them. Here the CDR3 reads CASSVPAGTGNFYEQYL. The CDR3 DNA is TGTGCCAGCAGCGTACCCGCCGGGACTGGGAATTTCTACGAGCAGTACCTC.